This TCR beta chain was captured in a study of blood T cells in healthy people across ages. Study-wide background: Roughly one uniquely barcoded beta molecule per two T cells was captured. Whole-study results and caveats: The unknown donor CMV status may have confounded expanded clonotype changes. Total diversity from one million sequenced T cells was likely underestimated.

A remark on this clonotype: Its antigen is unidentified. The junction departs from the called germline gene at one end, perhaps through a read error.

Per the germline V gene, CDR1 is SQVTM and CDR2 is ANQGSEA. The CDR3 covers 17 residues. Together with a sample-barcoded 5' primer, a J-beta primer mix was included in a second PCR lasting about 6 to 11 cycles. Sequencing recovered at least 3 million CDR3-containing paired-end reads from each sample. TCRdb re-called the 5' RACE reads through MiXCR, storing one row per CDR3 protein. The table shows 780,000 or so distinct CDR3 sequences, with approximately 25% occurring only once. The same data also went into a second study, on T cells of mothers and their children.

The receptor comes from a boy younger than 18 in good health. The chain uses TRBV29-1 and TRBJ2-2; TRBD1 matches 8 bases. Input material: blood. In DNA, the CDR3 is TGCAGCGTCGACGATTCCGGGCAGGGGGCGAGCACCGGGGCGCTGTTTTTT. It codes for CSVDDSGQGASTGALFF.